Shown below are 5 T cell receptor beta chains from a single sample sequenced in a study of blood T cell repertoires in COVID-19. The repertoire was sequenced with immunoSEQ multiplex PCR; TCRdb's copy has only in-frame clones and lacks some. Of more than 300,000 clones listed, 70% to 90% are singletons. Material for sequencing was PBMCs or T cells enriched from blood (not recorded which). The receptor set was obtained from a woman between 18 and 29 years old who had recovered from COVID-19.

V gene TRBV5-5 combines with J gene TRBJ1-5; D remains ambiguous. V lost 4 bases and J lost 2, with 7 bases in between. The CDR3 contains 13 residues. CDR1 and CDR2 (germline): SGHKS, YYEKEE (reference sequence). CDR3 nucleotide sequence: TGTGCCAGCAGCAGCCAGGGCAATCAGCCCCAGCATTTT. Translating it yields CASSSQGNQPQHF.

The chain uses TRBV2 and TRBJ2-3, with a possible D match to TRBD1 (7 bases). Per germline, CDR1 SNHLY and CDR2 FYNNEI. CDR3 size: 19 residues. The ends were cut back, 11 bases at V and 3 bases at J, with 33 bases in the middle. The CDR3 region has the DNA TGTGCCGCAGGGGGATATTCGGGACTGGGGACGGTTAAGACAGATACGCAGTATTTT. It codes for CAAGGYSGLGTVKTDTQYF.

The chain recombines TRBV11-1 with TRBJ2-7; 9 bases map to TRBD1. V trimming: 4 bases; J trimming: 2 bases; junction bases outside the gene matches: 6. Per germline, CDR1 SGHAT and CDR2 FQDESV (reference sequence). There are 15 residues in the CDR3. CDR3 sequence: CASSWTGEGAYEQYF. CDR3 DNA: TGTGCCAGCAGCTGGACAGGGGAAGGGGCCTACGAGCAGTACTTC.

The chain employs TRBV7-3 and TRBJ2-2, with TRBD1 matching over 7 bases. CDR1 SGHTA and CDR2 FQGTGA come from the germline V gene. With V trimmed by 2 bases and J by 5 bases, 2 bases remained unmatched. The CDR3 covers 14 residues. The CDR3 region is CASSLGTATGELFF. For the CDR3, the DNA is TGTGCCAGCAGCTTAGGGACAGCGACCGGGGAGCTGTTTTTT.

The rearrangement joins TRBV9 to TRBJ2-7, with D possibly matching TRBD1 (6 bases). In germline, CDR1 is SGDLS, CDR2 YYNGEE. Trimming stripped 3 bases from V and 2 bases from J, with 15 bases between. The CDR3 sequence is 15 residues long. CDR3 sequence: CASSGAQGSTYEQYF. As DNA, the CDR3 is TGTGCCAGCAGCGGGGCACAGGGCTCAACCTACGAGCAGTACTTC.